This TCR beta chain comes out of a study of blood T cell repertoires in COVID-19. Study overall: PBMCs, B-cell-depleted T cells, or T cells provided the cDNA or gDNA that made up the material.

This CDR3 comprises 13 residues. V was trimmed by 8 bases and J by 3 bases, leaving 11 bases between them. Germline CDR1 reads SGHAT; CDR2 reads FQNNGV. Only in-frame clones appear in the TCRdb table, and some are missing; sequencing was by immunoSEQ multiplex PCR. The sample lists over 40,000 clones; about 90% were seen once. Sequenced input: peripheral blood. This receptor was identified in a human donor in a cohort sampled during active COVID-19. V and J are TRBV11-2 and TRBJ2-1; perhaps TRBD1 as D (5 bases). The CDR3, as DNA: TGTGCCAGCTTACAAAGGGGCTACAATGAGCAGTTCTTC. This sequence encodes CASLQRGYNEQFF. Using reference TRBV11-2 and TRBJ2-1 for the parts outside the CDR3, the full variable domain is EAGVAQSPRYKIIEKRQSVAFWCNPISGHATLYWYQQILGQGPKLLIQFQNNGVVDDSQLPKDRFSAERLKGVDSTLKIQPAKLEDSAVYLCASLQRGYNEQFFGPGTRLTVL.